The source of this T cell receptor beta chain is a study of early stage breast cancer tumors. Study-wide results and caveats: Comparing each tissue with blood distinguished tumor from normal in about 85% of the 16 patients. Functional markers like CD4, CD8 and FOXP3 were missed in bulk sequencing. Enriched TCRB sequences shared across patients were mostly commonly generated sequences.

Using immunoSEQ multiplex PCR, the repertoire was profiled, and TCRdb retains in-frame clones only, with some absent. The repertoire includes tens of thousands of clones, about 77% of them detected once, and 3% to 4% sits in the top ten. Deletions cut 4 bases from V and 7 bases from J, with 14 bases between. The CDR3 runs 14 residues. The germline V gene encodes CDR1 SGHNT and CDR2 YYREEE (reference sequence). About this clone: Its cognate antigen is unknown.

This chain uses TRBV5-4 with TRBJ1-4; D is unclear. The sequencing input was blood. This TCR was sampled from a person aged 35 to 50 with breast cancer. The CDR3 spells CASSHGFDAEKLFF. CDR3 coding DNA: TGTGCCAGCAGCCACGGTTTCGATGCTGAAAAACTGTTTTTT.